These 8 T cell receptor beta chains share one sample of origin, sequenced in a study of T cell responses to AZD1222 COVID-19 vaccine. TCRdb keeps only in-frame clones here, not all; method: immunoSEQ multiplex PCR. Counted here are 95,000 to 110,000 clones, about 90% occurring once; the ten biggest clones make up roughly 5%. The sequenced sample was peripheral blood, obtained 28 days after the second AZD1222 dose. These receptors all come from an adult who received the AZD1222 COVID-19 vaccine.

Concerning this clone itself: Additional DNA sequences in this sample encode the identical CDR3. The genes are TRBV5-1 and TRBJ1-3; no clear D gene. The germline CDR1 and CDR2 sequences are SGHRS and YFSETQ. Trimming cost V 0 bases and J 0 bases, with 7 bases left between them. The CDR3 has 15 residues. The CDR3 nucleotides are TGCGCCAGCAGCTTGGCGGCAGCCTCTGGAAACACCATATATTTT. Amino acid sequence: CASSLAAASGNTIYF.

The V call is TRBV19, the J call TRBJ1-5, with TRBD1 matching over 8 bases. With V trimmed by 6 bases and J by 3 bases, 13 bases remained unmatched. Germline CDR1 reads LNHDA; CDR2 reads SQIVND (reference sequence). This CDR3 is 17 amino acids long. The CDR3 region has the DNA TGTGCCAGTAGACCAGGGGGCCTCACGGGGGACAATCAGCCCCAGCATTTT. This codes for CASRPGGLTGDNQPQHF. Filled out from reference TRBV19 and TRBJ1-5, the complete variable domain reads DGGITQSPKYLFRKEGQNVTLSCEQNLNHDAMYWYRQDPGQGLRLIYYSQIVNDFQKGDIAEGYSVSREKKESFPLTVTSAQKNPTAFYLCASRPGGLTGDNQPQHFGDGTRLSIL.

This chain joins TRBV11-3 and TRBJ2-1, with TRBD2 identical over 8 bases. Germline CDR1 and CDR2: SGHNT and YENEEA. J was trimmed by 7 bases and V by 0 bases; bases with no gene match: 11. The CDR3 spans 17 residues. The CDR3 nucleotides are TGTGCCAGCAGCTTAGAGGGTAGCGGGGCCCCGAGGAATGAGCAGTTCTTC. Translating it yields CASSLEGSGAPRNEQFF.

The CDR3 nucleotides read TGTGCCAGCAGCTTTCTGGGCCCCGGTGGGGAGACCCAGTACTTC. Translated, it gives CASSFLGPGGETQYF. The J gene is TRBJ2-5, the V gene TRBV5-4; D remains ambiguous. Trimming took off 2 bases at V and 5 bases at J, with 16 bases between the two ends. Germline CDR1 is SGHNT and CDR2 is YYREEE (reference sequence). CDR3 size: 15 residues.

The chain combines TRBV19 with TRBJ2-6, with TRBD2 as a possible D gene (6 bases). This CDR3 has 21 residues. Between the trimmed V and J ends, which lost 1 base and 0 bases, there was a span of 22 bases. CDR1 and CDR2 from the germline V gene are LNHDA and SQIVND (reference sequence). The CDR3 region is CASSIAGAGPYIYSGANVLTF. The CDR3 nucleotides read TGTGCCAGTAGTATAGCTGGTGCGGGGCCCTACATTTACTCTGGGGCCAACGTCCTGACTTTC.

V is TRBV4-1 and J is TRBJ1-3, with 7 nucleotides matching TRBD1. CDR3 size: 15 residues. CDR1 MGHRA and CDR2 YSYEKL come from the germline V gene. Trimming cost V 2 bases and J 0 bases; bases outside gene matches: 1. The CDR3 loop reads CASSQWDSSGNTIYF. CDR3 in DNA: TGCGCCAGCAGCCAATGGGACAGCTCTGGAAACACCATATATTTT.

The V call is TRBV28, the J call TRBJ1-5; 7 positions agree with TRBD1. Germline assignment: CDR1 MDHEN and CDR2 SYDVKM. There are 15 residues in the CDR3. The trim removed 4 bases at V and 3 bases at J, leaving 6 bases unmatched. CDR3 sequence reads: CASSSGTDPNQPQHF. In DNA form, the CDR3 reads TGTGCCAGCAGTTCCGGGACAGACCCCAATCAGCCCCAGCATTTT.

V and J are TRBV5-1 and TRBJ1-6, with TRBD1 matching over 8 bases. Germline V CDR1 and CDR2: SGHRS, YFSETQ. V lost 4 bases to trimming and J lost 2 bases; unmatched junction nucleotides: 8. The CDR3 totals 17 residues. The CDR3 loop is CASSALQGAAYNSPLHF. The CDR3 DNA sequence: TGCGCCAGCAGCGCCCTGCAGGGGGCTGCCTATAATTCACCCCTCCACTTT.